What follows are 8 T cell receptor beta chains derived from one specimen sequenced in a study of kidney transplant recipient with SARS-CoV-2 infection. TCRdb re-analysed the reads in MiXCR, keeping a single row per CDR3 protein. The data hold fewer than 250,000 distinct CDR3 sequences, with under 35% observed a single time. Sequencing was performed on a blood sample, taken at baseline and between days 110 and 120 from a kidney transplant recipient. Receptors were obtained from a male patient aged 30 to 40 who had COVID-19 and was a kidney transplant recipient. Some of the T cells may derive from the graft donor.

This clonotype was detected many times. This chain connects TRBV6-8 to TRBJ1-2; D gene uncertain. CDR3 length: 17 residues. Germline assignment: CDR1 MNHGY and CDR2 SAAAGT. V was clipped by 3 bases and J by 4 bases, with 21 bases between them. The CDR3 is CASSYRQRSRKTYGYTF. DNA of the CDR3: TGTGCCAGCAGTTATCGCCAACGCTCTAGAAAGACCTATGGCTACACCTTC.

This clonotype was detected a few times. A much larger clonotype is one base distant, so this may be a read error. The chain recombines TRBV2 with TRBJ2-7; D call uncertain. Trimming stripped 4 bases from V and 0 bases from J, with 16 bases between. This CDR3 has 16 amino acids. From germline, CDR1 is SNHLY and CDR2 FYNNEI. The CDR3 region has the DNA TGTGCCAGCAGTGGTTCCCCCCTCAAGAGCTCCTACGAGCAGTACTTC. It encodes CASSGSPLKSSYEQYF.

Of note for this clonotype: One base away lies a much larger clone, so this may be a sequencing read error. The J gene is TRBJ2-5, the V gene TRBV3-1, with unresolved D. CDR3 size: 17 residues. The ends were cut back, 5 bases at V and 7 bases at J, with 26 bases in the middle. Germline values: CDR1 LGHDT, CDR2 YNNKEL (reference sequence). CDR3 coding DNA: TGTGCCAGCAGCTTTTTTTATCCCATTTCTTTCTCTGGGACCCAGTACTTC. This sequence encodes CASSFFYPISFSGTQYF.

This clonotype was recorded at least ten times. The CDR3 spells CASSCRTRSRKTYGYTF. CDR3 bases: TGTGCCAGCAGTTGTCGGACACGCTCTAGAAAGACCTATGGCTACACCTTC. The rearrangement joins TRBV6-8 to TRBJ1-2; D might be TRBD1 (5 bases). The CDR3 has 17 residues. V lost 4 bases and J lost 4, with 22 bases in between. The germline CDR1 and CDR2 sequences are MNHGY and SAAAGT.

This clonotype has at least ten counts. The chain has TRBV6-2 or TRBV6-3 and TRBJ2-5; TRBD2 matches 10 bases. Germline assignment: CDR1 MNHEY and CDR2 SVGEGT. The J segment lost 6 bases and the V segment lost 3 bases, leaving 7 bases of the junction unmatched. The CDR3 covers 15 residues. The CDR3 spells CASSYSSGSYQTQYF. The CDR3 coding sequence is TGTGCCAGCAGTTATTCTAGCGGGAGTTACCAGACCCAGTACTTC.

The J gene is TRBJ2-5, the V gene TRBV7-2, with 8 positions matching TRBD2. This CDR3 is built from 16 residues. The V segment lost 4 bases and the J segment 0 bases; nucleotides outside the gene matches: 7. CDR1 is SGHTA, CDR2 FQGNSA, per germline. This chain's CDR3 is CASSSGLAQYQETQYF. The CDR3 nucleotides read TGTGCCAGCAGCTCCGGACTAGCCCAGTACCAAGAGACCCAGTACTTC.

This clonotype was detected many times. This rearrangement joins TRBV7-7 to TRBJ1-2; no definite D call. Germline-derived CDR1 and CDR2 are SSHAT and FNYEAQ (reference sequence). The CDR3 spans 17 residues. Trimming took off 5 bases at V and 4 bases at J, with 23 bases between the two ends. The CDR3 here is CASSVQSKCRKTYGYTF. The CDR3, as DNA: TGTGCCAGCAGCGTACAAAGTAAGTGCCGAAAGACCTATGGCTACACCTTC.

The chain links TRBV30 to TRBJ1-2, with D unresolved. CDR3 length equals 16 residues. V shed 5 bases and J shed 4 bases, with 23 bases lying between them. Germline V CDR1 and CDR2: GTSNPN, SVGIG (reference sequence). CDR3 region: CAWFFTRYGKTYGYTF. The CDR3 DNA follows: TGTGCCTGGTTTTTCACGCGTTATGGAAAGACCTATGGCTACACCTTC.